These 31 T cell receptor beta chains were all obtained from the same sample, sequenced in a study of a mutant IDH1 vaccine in newly diagnosed glioma. Stated time point: week 47, end of study. It was 300 ug of mutant IDH1 20-mer peptide that made up each vaccine dose, given with topical imiquimod. Their antigens remain unidentified. Here immunoSEQ multiplex PCR was the method, and the copy in TCRdb shows in-frame clones only, minus some. Here the sample spans 30,000 to 40,000 clones, 90% being singletons. The starting material was PBMCs, obtained from a glioma patient whose treatment included an IDH1 peptide vaccine. All receptors come from a woman in her 40s with glioma.

The chain links TRBV4-2 to TRBJ1-2; D is unclear. Deletions cut 3 bases from V and 8 bases from J, with 19 bases between. Germline CDR1 LGHNA, CDR2 YNFKEQ. CDR3 size: 15 residues. The CDR3 sequence: CASSQFDSPRSGYTF. In DNA form, the CDR3 reads TGTGCCAGCAGCCAGTTTGACTCCCCACGGAGCGGCTACACCTTC.

The CDR3 here is CASARRTGANVLTF. CDR3 coding DNA: TGTGCCAGCGCTAGAAGGACTGGGGCCAACGTCCTGACTTTC. This chain joins TRBV2 and TRBJ2-6; D uncertain. Germline V gene sequence: CDR1 SNHLY, CDR2 FYNNEI. This CDR3 has 14 amino acids. Trimming took 8 bases from V and 2 from J, leaving 10 bases between them.

This chain uses TRBV7-8 with TRBJ2-3, with D tentatively TRBD1 (5 bases). This CDR3 is 14 amino acids long. The V end lost 2 bases, the J end lost 6 bases, and 12 bases lay between the germline ends. Germline CDR1 is SGHVS and CDR2 is FQNEAQ. CDR3 sequence reads: CASSLLGPWDTQYF. The DNA for the CDR3 is TGTGCCAGCAGCTTACTGGGGCCCTGGGATACGCAGTATTTT.

This clone was seen a few times. This rearrangement joins TRBV4-3 to TRBJ1-2, with D unresolved. V shed 3 bases and J shed 2 bases, with 13 bases lying between them. CDR3 length: 15 residues. Germline values: CDR1 LGHNA, CDR2 YSLEER. CDR3 amino acids: CASSQEPTGNYGYTF. DNA for the CDR3: TGCGCCAGCAGCCAGGAACCAACGGGAAACTATGGCTACACCTTC.

V gene TRBV7-9 combines with J gene TRBJ2-1; tentatively, D is TRBD1 or TRBD2 (5 bases each). This CDR3 comprises 16 residues. Trimming pared 3 bases from V and 8 bases from J, leaving 20 bases between. Germline V gives CDR1 SEHNR, CDR2 FQNEAQ (reference sequence). The CDR3 DNA reads TGTGCCAGCAGCTTGGAAAGGGGAGCTTTATTGGATGAGCAGTTCTTC. Encoded protein: CASSLERGALLDEQFF.

The J gene is TRBJ2-7, the V gene TRBV5-4, with D unresolved. CDR1 and CDR2 from the germline V gene are SGHNT and YYREEE (reference sequence). This CDR3 contains 15 residues. The V end lost 0 bases, the J end lost 3 bases, and 13 bases lay between the germline ends. CDR3 region: CASSLVSRVGYEQYF. CDR3 sequence (DNA): TGTGCCAGCAGCTTGGTTTCTCGAGTAGGCTACGAGCAGTACTTC.

CDR3 residues: CASRGRGTEAFF. The DNA for the CDR3 is TGTGCCAGCAGGGGCCGGGGCACTGAAGCTTTCTTT. V usage is TRBV25-1 and J usage is TRBJ1-1; D not certain. The length of the CDR3 is 12 residues. Trimming left V 6 bases short and J 4 bases short, with 9 bases between. Germline V gives CDR1 MGHDK, CDR2 SYGVNS. The complete variable domain, with remaining parts taken from reference TRBV25-1 and TRBJ1-1, reads EADIYQTPRYLVIGTGKKITLECSQTMGHDKMYWYQQDPGMELHLIHYSYGVNSTEKGDLSSESTVSRIRTEHFPLTLESARPSHTSQYLCASRGRGTEAFFGQGTRLTVV.

The V call is TRBV10-2, the J call TRBJ1-6; 7 bases fit TRBD1. The CDR3 spans 14 residues. Germline values: CDR1 WSHSY, CDR2 SAAADI. Germline trimming cut 4 bases from V and 10 bases from J; bases unmatched to any gene: 7. In DNA form, the CDR3 reads TGCGCCAGCAGTGTAGACAGGGTACTGTCACCCCTCCACTTT. Its protein is CASSVDRVLSPLHF.

This clone was counted a single time. The chain uses TRBV10-3 and TRBJ1-1; D perhaps matches TRBD1 (5 bases). This CDR3 is 13 amino acids long. Germline values: CDR1 ENHRY, CDR2 SYGVKD. V lost 7 bases, J lost 11 bases, and 20 bases lay in between. In DNA, the CDR3 is TGTGCCATCAAATTACAGGAGAGAACTCGCGCTTTCTTT. Translation gives CAIKLQERTRAFF.

V is TRBV27 and J is TRBJ1-5; D unresolved. Germline CDR1 reads MNHEY; CDR2 reads SMNVEV (reference sequence). Trimming removed 2 bases from V and 7 bases from J, with 9 bases in between. The CDR3 is 13 amino acids. For the CDR3, the DNA is TGTGCCAGCAGTTTACTGGGGAACCAGCCCCAGCATTTT. Protein: CASSLLGNQPQHF.

The rearrangement joins TRBV6-1 to TRBJ1-2, with D unclear. Germline V lookup: CDR1 MNHNS, CDR2 SASEGT. This CDR3 is built from 13 residues. Trimming cost V 4 bases and J 3 bases, with 9 bases left between them. CDR3 sequence (DNA): TGTGCCAGCAGTGGGGCGGGGTACTATGGCTACACCTTC. Its protein is CASSGAGYYGYTF.

CDR3 in DNA: TGCGCCAGCAGCCAAGAGGGAGGTGTGAACGAGCAGTACTTC. This encodes CASSQEGGVNEQYF. V gene TRBV4-3 combines with J gene TRBJ2-7; D might be TRBD2 (6 bases). The germline V gene has CDR1 LGHNA and CDR2 YSLEER. The V end lost 0 bases, the J end lost 5 bases, and 11 bases lay between the germline ends. CDR3 length: 14 residues.

The chain joins TRBV6-5 to TRBJ2-7; D unresolved. V was trimmed by 6 bases and J by 2 bases, leaving 5 bases between them. The CDR3 is 11 amino acids. Germline V gene data show CDR1 as MNHEY and CDR2 as SVGAGI. This chain's CDR3 is CASSTTYEQYF. CDR3 sequence (DNA): TGTGCCAGCAGCACGACCTACGAGCAGTACTTC.

CDR3 bases: TGCGCCAGCAGCCTCACTACTAGCGGGGTGGTTGAGCAGTTCTTC. It translates to CASSLTTSGVVEQFF. V is TRBV4-1 and J is TRBJ2-1, with 10 bases lining up with TRBD2. This CDR3 contains 15 residues. CDR1 and CDR2 from the germline V gene are MGHRA and YSYEKL. With 4 bases clipped from V and 9 bases from J, the junction kept 9 bases outside the gene matches.

CDR3 in amino acids: CASSLGQNNEQFF. CDR3 in DNA: TGTGCCAGCAGCTTAGGCCAGAACAATGAGCAGTTCTTC. V usage is TRBV7-8 and J usage is TRBJ2-1; D is undetermined. The germline V gene encodes CDR1 SGHVS and CDR2 FQNEAQ. V gave up 1 base and J gave up 5 bases, with 6 bases separating them. The CDR3 sequence is 13 residues long.

The chain combines TRBV5-1 with TRBJ1-2, with 10 nucleotides matching TRBD1. Germline values: CDR1 SGHRS, CDR2 YFSETQ. CDR3 length: 15 amino acids. V lost 3 bases, J lost 2 bases, and 4 bases stayed unmatched. The CDR3 bases are TGCGCCAGCAGCTATGAGGGACAGGGGAACTATGGCTACACCTTC. Translating it yields CASSYEGQGNYGYTF.

The gene calls are TRBV30 and TRBJ2-2; tentatively, D is TRBD1 (6 bases). Trimming cost V 4 bases and J 3 bases, with 12 bases left between them. The CDR3 totals 14 residues. CDR1 and CDR2 (germline): GTSNPN, SVGIG (reference sequence). The CDR3 here is CAWTPDSYTGELFF. The DNA of the CDR3 is TGTGCCTGGACACCGGACAGCTACACCGGGGAGCTGTTTTTT.

CDR3 region: CASSLDPRGTNYGYTF. CDR3 in DNA: TGCGCCAGCAGCTTGGATCCTCGTGGTACTAACTATGGCTACACCTTC. The V and J genes are TRBV5-1 and TRBJ1-2; D is unclear. There are 16 residues in the CDR3. The V end lost 0 bases, the J end lost 0 bases, and 12 bases lay between the germline ends. Germline V lookup: CDR1 SGHRS, CDR2 YFSETQ. The whole variable domain, filled in from reference TRBV5-1 and TRBJ1-2, reads KAGVTQTPRYLIKTRGQQVTLSCSPISGHRSVSWYQQTPGQGLQFLFEYFSETQRNKGNFPGRFSGRQFSNSRSEMNVSTLELGDSALYLCASSLDPRGTNYGYTFGSGTRLTVV.

The rearrangement links TRBV12-5 to TRBJ1-1, with D perhaps matching TRBD1 (6 bases). Germline loops: CDR1 LGHNT, CDR2 FRNRAP. Trimming took 5 bases from V and 3 from J, leaving 19 bases between them. The CDR3 extends over 16 amino acids. The CDR3 nucleotides are TGTGCTAGTGGTCCCTCCCCGGACAGCTTGTACACTGAAGCTTTCTTT. Protein product: CASGPSPDSLYTEAFF.

V is TRBV5-1 and J is TRBJ2-2; D ambiguous. V lost 4 bases to trimming and J lost 2 bases, with 12 bases between them. The CDR3 is made up of 15 amino acids. Germline CDR1 is SGHRS and CDR2 is YFSETQ. The CDR3 sequence: CASSPRTDNTGELFF. For the CDR3, the DNA is TGCGCCAGCAGCCCCAGGACCGACAACACCGGGGAGCTGTTTTTT. The full variable domain, with the rest looked up from reference TRBV5-1 and TRBJ2-2, is KAGVTQTPRYLIKTRGQQVTLSCSPISGHRSVSWYQQTPGQGLQFLFEYFSETQRNKGNFPGRFSGRQFSNSRSEMNVSTLELGDSALYLCASSPRTDNTGELFFGEGSRLTVL.

This chain's CDR3 is CASSSTGQGPYGYTF. The CDR3 DNA follows: TGCGCCAGCAGCTCTACCGGACAGGGCCCCTATGGCTACACCTTC. The chain recombines TRBV5-1 with TRBJ1-2, with 8 nucleotides matching TRBD1. V lost 3 bases and J lost 4; bases outside the gene matches: 8. The germline CDR1 and CDR2 sequences are SGHRS and YFSETQ. This CDR3 region has 15 residues.

This clone was recorded once. The CDR3 DNA reads as TGTGCCAGCAGCCATTGGGACACGAGGACTGAAGCTTTCTTT. Protein sequence: CASSHWDTRTEAFF. This chain links TRBV7-2 with TRBJ1-1; D might be TRBD1 (6 bases). Trimming took off 5 bases at V and 5 bases at J, with 15 bases between the two ends. The CDR3 loop spans 14 amino acids. Germline CDR1 is SGHTA and CDR2 is FQGNSA.

The genes are TRBV10-1 and TRBJ1-1; D is unclear. CDR3 size: 13 residues. From germline, CDR1 is WNHNN and CDR2 SYGVQD (reference sequence). The V end lost 5 bases, the J end lost 3 bases, and 10 bases lay between the germline ends. DNA for the CDR3: TGCGCCAGCAGTAGGAATAGCGACACTGAAGCTTTCTTT. Its protein is CASSRNSDTEAFF.

CDR3 protein: CASSPSPGRAGLVQYF. The CDR3 nucleotides are TGCGCCAGCAGCCCCTCTCCCGGGAGAGCAGGACTGGTGCAGTACTTC. The rearrangement uses TRBV4-1 and TRBJ2-5; weak D call: TRBD2 (6 bases). CDR1 is MGHRA, CDR2 YSYEKL, per germline. V was clipped by 4 bases and J by 11 bases, with 26 bases between them. The CDR3 spans 16 residues.

The chain employs TRBV7-2 and TRBJ1-2, with D unclear. The V gene lost 4 bases and the J gene lost 4 bases, with 10 bases spanning the gap. Germline assignment: CDR1 SGHTA and CDR2 FQGNSA. This CDR3 is 13 amino acids long. CDR3 sequence: CASSSRAGYGYTF. The CDR3 DNA follows: TGTGCCAGCAGCTCCCGGGCGGGCTATGGCTACACCTTC. The variable domain in full, with the rest retrieved from reference TRBV7-2 and TRBJ1-2, is GAGVSQSPSNKVTEKGKDVELRCDPISGHTALYWYRQSLGQGLEFLIYFQGNSAPDKSGLPSDRFSAERTGGSVSTLTIQRTQQEDSAVYLCASSSRAGYGYTFGSGTRLTVV.

Regarding this clone: An end of the junction differs from the germline gene, which may be a read error. V and J are TRBV5-1 and TRBJ2-7; no reliable D call. The CDR3 loop spans 13 amino acids. CDR1 is SGHRS and CDR2 is YFSETQ in the germline V gene. The CDR3 protein is CASRLGFGYEQYF. The CDR3 DNA sequence: TGCGCCAGCAGGTTGGGGTTCGGGTACGAGCAGTACTTC.

The J gene is TRBJ1-2, the V gene TRBV6-1, with D tentatively TRBD1 (6 bases). The V gene's germline CDR1 is MNHNS and CDR2 SASEGT. This CDR3 is built from 17 residues. With 4 bases removed from V and 3 bases from J, the gap between germline ends came to 21 bases. The CDR3, as DNA: TGTGCCAGCAGTGTCGGGGGGGGCTATCGTTGGGACTATGGCTACACCTTC. It yields the protein CASSVGGGYRWDYGYTF.

This clone has only a few counts. This rearrangement joins TRBV6-4 to TRBJ2-2, with D unclear. V was shortened by 2 bases and J by 5 bases, with 9 bases between the two germline ends. Germline values: CDR1 MRHNA, CDR2 SNTAGT. This CDR3 comprises 14 residues. The CDR3 bases are TGTGCCAGCAGTGACAGGGCTGATACCGGGGAGCTGTTTTTT. Translation: CASSDRADTGELFF.

The chain links TRBV29-1 to TRBJ2-2; D unresolved. The CDR3 spans 12 residues. CDR1 and CDR2 from the germline V gene are SQVTM and ANQGSEA. V gave up 6 bases and J gave up 5 bases, with 10 bases separating them. The CDR3 loop reads CSVDDLTGELFF. The CDR3 coding sequence is TGCAGCGTCGATGACCTAACCGGGGAGCTGTTTTTT.

The chain combines TRBV9 with TRBJ2-3; D uncertain. The CDR3 covers 14 residues. Between the trimmed V and J ends, which lost 3 bases and 1 base, there was a span of 9 bases. CDR1 and CDR2 (germline): SGDLS, YYNGEE. CDR3 bases: TGTGCCAGCAGCGCCGAGTTGGGCACAGATACGCAGTATTTT. Protein sequence: CASSAELGTDTQYF.

The chain couples TRBV29-1 to TRBJ1-1, with D tentatively TRBD1 (6 bases). V dropped 7 bases and J dropped 6 bases, with 18 bases sitting between them. This CDR3 contains 13 residues. The germline CDR1 and CDR2 sequences are SQVTM and ANQGSEA. CDR3 coding DNA: TGCAGCGCTGGGACACGGTGGGGGGCTGAAGCTTTCTTT. It codes for CSAGTRWGAEAFF.